One and the same sample provided the 18 T cell receptor beta chains below, sequenced in a study of vaccination effects on CD4 cells after COVID-19. Before any sequencing was done, the ViraFEST assay used viral peptide pools to expand antigen-specific CD4+ T cells. When roughly eleven days of culture had elapsed, CD4+ T cells were isolated. People in the vaccine group had not been infected with SARS-CoV-2 before, and their nucleocapsid antibodies were negative. The table came from immunoSEQ multiplex PCR; TCRdb's copy has only in-frame clones and leaves some out. The sample holds about 40,000 clones, under 70% seen once. These receptors have no identified antigens. Sequencing used CD4+ T cells from PBMCs cultured with HCoV-OC43 spike peptides, obtained before COVID-19 vaccination. Subset indicated: HCoV-OC43 spike overlapping peptide pool stimulation. These receptor sequences come from a human donor who received a COVID-19 vaccine.

The chain couples TRBV9 to TRBJ2-3; 9 bases map to TRBD2. This CDR3 is 18 amino acids long. Germline-derived CDR1 and CDR2 are SGDLS and YYNGEE. Trimming took 1 base from V and 5 from J; bases not matched to a gene: 14. The CDR3 here is CASSVMVASGAFLDTQYF. The CDR3 DNA sequence: TGTGCCAGCAGCGTAATGGTAGCTAGCGGGGCCTTCTTAGATACGCAGTATTTT.

This clone was recorded a few times. A much larger clone differs by one base, so this may be a read error. The rearrangement uses TRBV6-4 and TRBJ2-3, with 11 nucleotides matching TRBD2. Trimming at V came to 4 bases and at J to 1 base, leaving 1 base not matched to a gene. This CDR3 is built from 15 residues. Per germline, CDR1 MRHNA and CDR2 SNTAGT. The CDR3 DNA follows: TGTGCCAGCAGTGCACTAGCGGGGGGCACAGATACGCAGTATTTT. This codes for CASSALAGGTDTQYF.

The J gene is TRBJ2-1, the V gene TRBV6-5; D is ambiguous. Germline values: CDR1 MNHEY, CDR2 SVGAGI. Trimming pared 6 bases from V and 0 bases from J, leaving 12 bases between. The CDR3 is made up of 15 amino acids. The CDR3 coding sequence is TGTGCCAGCAGAAACCGGGCACCCTCCTACAATGAGCAGTTCTTC. This codes for CASRNRAPSYNEQFF.

This clone was counted a few times. The chain combines TRBV7-9 with TRBJ1-3; no reliable D call. The CDR3 runs 15 residues. CDR1 SEHNR and CDR2 FQNEAQ come from the germline V gene (reference sequence). Trimming removed 0 bases at V and 0 bases at J, with 6 bases between. The CDR3: CASSLAAGSGNTIYF. The CDR3 nucleotides are TGTGCCAGCAGCTTAGCGGCGGGCTCTGGAAACACCATATATTTT.

The rearrangement links TRBV3-1 (or the pseudogene TRBV3-2) to TRBJ2-5, with D possibly matching TRBD2 (5 bases). Germline lookup yields CDR1 LGHDT and CDR2 YNNKEL (reference sequence). V dropped 0 bases and J dropped 5 bases, with 10 bases sitting between them. The CDR3 is made up of 14 amino acids. CDR3: CASSQDTRGETQYF. The CDR3 DNA sequence: TGTGCCAGCAGCCAAGACACTAGAGGGGAGACCCAGTACTTC.

This clone was picked up one time. J is TRBJ2-7 and V is TRBV4-2; 7 nucleotides line up with TRBD2. The CDR3 loop spans 15 amino acids. Germline V lookup: CDR1 LGHNA, CDR2 YNFKEQ. Trimming at V came to 0 bases and at J to 2 bases, leaving 4 bases not matched to a gene. CDR3 bases: TGTGCCAGCAGCCAAGATTTGGGGGGGACCTACGAGCAGTACTTC. It encodes CASSQDLGGTYEQYF.

CDR3: CSVPAPPSGHTLGAYEQYF. The CDR3 DNA reads TGCAGCGTCCCCGCCCCCCCTAGCGGCCATACCCTAGGAGCATACGAGCAGTACTTC. The chain recombines TRBV29-1 with TRBJ2-7; TRBD2 agrees at 7 bases. The CDR3 has 19 amino acids. CDR1 is SQVTM and CDR2 is ANQGSEA in the germline V gene. Trimming removed 6 bases from V and 4 bases from J; junction bases left unmatched: 27.

The rearrangement joins TRBV6-4 to TRBJ2-3, with 10 positions matching TRBD2. The CDR3 length is 15 residues. Germline V gene sequence: CDR1 MRHNA, CDR2 SNTAGT. J gave up 1 base and V 2 bases, and 0 bases lay outside the gene matches. For the CDR3, the DNA is TGTGCCAGCAGTGACCTAGCGGGAGGCACAGATACGCAGTATTTT. It codes for CASSDLAGGTDTQYF.

The CDR3 sequence: CASSLDSTLGRAFF. The CDR3 nucleotides read TGTGCCAGCAGCTTGGACAGTACCCTCGGTAGAGCTTTCTTT. V usage is TRBV11-2 and J usage is TRBJ1-1, with D tentatively TRBD1 (6 bases). Trimming left V 3 bases short and J 10 bases short, with 18 bases between. The V gene's germline CDR1 is SGHAT and CDR2 FQNNGV. CDR3 length equals 14 residues.

Here the CDR3 DNA reads TGTGCCAGCAGCGGAGGGACAGGGCACGCAGATACGCAGTATTTT. This translates into CASSGGTGHADTQYF. The chain joins TRBV9 to TRBJ2-3; the match to TRBD1 covers 9 bases. The CDR3 runs to 15 residues. Trimming cost V 3 bases and J 4 bases; bases outside gene matches: 6. Germline V CDR1 and CDR2: SGDLS, YYNGEE. Drawing the rest from reference TRBV9 and TRBJ2-3, the complete variable domain is DSGVTQTPKHLITATGQRVTLRCSPRSGDLSVYWYQQSLDQGLQFLIQYYNGEERAKGNILERFSAQQFPDLHSELNLSSLELGDSALYFCASSGGTGHADTQYFGPGTRLTVL.

The sample holds a few counts of this clone. The chain recombines TRBV11-2 with TRBJ1-1, with no clear D. This CDR3 region has 14 residues. Trimming left V 1 base short and J 3 bases short, with 9 bases between. Germline V gene lookup returns CDR1 SGHAT and CDR2 FQNNGV. The chain's CDR3 is CASSLGARDTEAFF. CDR3 sequence (DNA): TGTGCCAGCAGCTTAGGGGCAAGGGACACTGAAGCTTTCTTT.

The V gene is TRBV12-3 or TRBV12-4, the J gene TRBJ2-2; D is undetermined. The CDR3 spans 12 residues. With 7 bases removed from V and 5 bases from J, the gap between germline ends came to 8 bases. CDR3 residues: CASIWGTGELFF. CDR3 nucleotides: TGTGCCAGCATTTGGGGAACCGGGGAGCTGTTTTTT.

The gene calls are TRBV12-3 or TRBV12-4 and TRBJ1-1, with D unclear. The CDR3 consists of 13 residues. The ends were cut back, 3 bases at V and 6 bases at J, with 11 bases in the middle. CDR3 sequence (DNA): TGTGCCAGCAGTTTGGCTGTTTTCGCTGAAGCTTTCTTT. Translation gives CASSLAVFAEAFF.

This clone was counted once. This chain connects TRBV2 to TRBJ1-2; no definite D call. Per germline, CDR1 SNHLY and CDR2 FYNNEI. The CDR3 runs to 13 residues. V shed 3 bases and J shed 4 bases, with 9 bases lying between them. CDR3 amino acids: CASSDGAGYGYTF. CDR3 DNA sequence: TGTGCCAGCAGTGACGGAGCTGGCTATGGCTACACCTTC.

In its sample, this clone was seen once. The chain recombines TRBV24-1 with TRBJ2-1, with D possibly TRBD1 on 5 matching bases. The CDR3 loop spans 15 amino acids. The ends were cut back, 3 bases at V and 4 bases at J, with 12 bases in the middle. Germline loops: CDR1 KGHDR, CDR2 SFDVKD. This CDR3 reads CATSDAQDSYNEQFF. CDR3 sequence (DNA): TGTGCCACCAGTGATGCGCAAGACAGTTACAATGAGCAGTTCTTC.

This clone was counted only a few times. This chain links TRBV6-1 with TRBJ2-6; tentatively, D is TRBD2 (6 bases). The CDR3 spans 17 residues. V was trimmed by 4 bases and J by 2 bases, leaving 15 bases between them. From germline, CDR1 is MNHNS and CDR2 SASEGT. In DNA, the CDR3 is TGTGCCAGCAGTGGGAGGGGAAACTTCGCTGGGGCCAACGTCCTGACTTTC. Its translation is CASSGRGNFAGANVLTF.

The rearrangement joins TRBV5-1 to TRBJ2-1, with D uncertain. CDR3 length equals 14 residues. Germline values: CDR1 SGHRS, CDR2 YFSETQ. Trimming removed 0 bases at V and 5 bases at J, with 9 bases between. The CDR3 loop reads CASSLGAVNNEQFF. CDR3 coding DNA: TGCGCCAGCAGCTTGGGGGCGGTAAACAATGAGCAGTTCTTC. The full variable domain, in which reference TRBV5-1 and TRBJ2-1 provide the parts outside the CDR3, is KAGVTQTPRYLIKTRGQQVTLSCSPISGHRSVSWYQQTPGQGLQFLFEYFSETQRNKGNFPGRFSGRQFSNSRSEMNVSTLELGDSALYLCASSLGAVNNEQFFGPGTRLTVL.

This sequence joins TRBV10-3 and TRBJ2-3; D might be TRBD1 or TRBD2, each matching 6 bases. This CDR3 is 15 amino acids long. CDR1 and CDR2 (germline): ENHRY, SYGVKD. With 0 bases removed from V and 4 bases from J, the gap between germline ends came to 11 bases. CDR3: CAISESGGAADTQYF. CDR3 nucleotide sequence: TGTGCCATCAGTGAGTCCGGGGGCGCGGCAGATACGCAGTATTTT.